This T cell receptor beta chain appears in the sequencing data of a study of T-cell reconstitution after alpha-beta-depleted transplantation in children. Unique molecular identifiers were incorporated when the TCRbeta library was constructed. TCRdb recomputed calls from the PCR reads with MiXCR, one row per CDR3 protein. The sample has over 550,000 distinct CDR3 sequences; 8% to 11% are singletons. With 0 bases removed from V and 7 bases from J, the gap between germline ends came to 25 bases. From germline, CDR1 is MNHEY and CDR2 SMNVEV (reference sequence). This CDR3 is 19 amino acids long. The starting material was PBMCs from the stem cell graft donor, obtained from the stem cell graft. The rearrangement uses TRBV27 and TRBJ2-1; D is possibly TRBD2 (6 bases). The sequence was collected from a human donor who donated a stem cell graft to a child with acute myeloid leukemia. Written as DNA, the CDR3 is TGTGCCAGCAGTTTATCAGCCCCCCGGCGGGACCCGCTGTTGAATGAGCAGTTCTTC. Its protein is CASSLSAPRRDPLLNEQFF.